These 31 T cell receptor beta chains were sequenced from one sample in a study of blood T cell repertoires in COVID-19. Repertoires were generated with immunoSEQ multiplex PCR, while TCRdb's copy carries only in-frame clones and drops some. The sample consists of 250,000 to 300,000 clones, around 88% of them appearing once. Sequencing used peripheral blood. All receptors derive from a man older than 75 with acute or convalescent COVID-19.

The gene calls are TRBV11-3 and TRBJ2-1; TRBD2 agrees at 9 bases. Germline V gene sequence: CDR1 SGHNT, CDR2 YENEEA. V shed 5 bases, J shed 0 bases, and the junction held 2 bases outside the gene matches. The CDR3 is 15 amino acids. In DNA, the CDR3 is TGTGCCAGCAGCCCAGCGGGGGGCTCCTACAATGAGCAGTTCTTC. Encoded protein: CASSPAGGSYNEQFF.

This clone was picked up a small number of times. The V gene is TRBV28, the J gene TRBJ2-1, with 9 bases fitting TRBD2. J gave up 8 bases and V 6 bases, and 14 bases lay outside the gene matches. CDR3 length equals 16 residues. The germline gives CDR1 MDHEN, CDR2 SYDVKM. The CDR3 region has the DNA TGTGCCAGCAGCCTTACTCCGGGACTAGCCGGGGATGAGCAGTTCTTC. Protein product: CASSLTPGLAGDEQFF.

V is TRBV19 and J is TRBJ1-6; TRBD1 matches 9 bases. Unmatched junction bases numbered 7, after V lost 6 bases and J lost 7 bases. Looked up from germline, CDR1 is LNHDA and CDR2 is SQIVND (reference sequence). CDR3 length: 15 residues. CDR3 nucleotides: TGTGCCAGTAGCTTAACAGGGGGCCCCAATTCACCCCTCCACTTT. Amino acid sequence: CASSLTGGPNSPLHF.

With regard to this clone: Other DNA variants within this sample encode the same CDR3. J is TRBJ2-1 and V is TRBV28; 8 nucleotides align to TRBD2. This CDR3 has 17 residues. Germline V gene lookup returns CDR1 MDHEN and CDR2 SYDVKM. J was trimmed by 0 bases and V by 4 bases; bases with no gene match: 8. The CDR3 DNA sequence: TGTGCCAGCAGTTCCCCCCAGGCGGGAGGCTCCTACAATGAGCAGTTCTTC. Translation: CASSSPQAGGSYNEQFF. The whole variable domain, filled in from reference TRBV28 and TRBJ2-1, reads DVKVTQSSRYLVKRTGEKVFLECVQDMDHENMFWYRQDPGLGLRLIYFSYDVKMKEKGDIPEGYSVSREKKERFSLILESASTNQTSMYLCASSSPQAGGSYNEQFFGPGTRLTVL.

This chain links TRBV19 with TRBJ1-4; TRBD1 matches at 9 bases. Trimming at V came to 6 bases and at J to 8 bases, leaving 4 bases not matched to a gene. Germline V CDR1 and CDR2: LNHDA, SQIVND (reference sequence). This CDR3 spans 13 amino acids. The CDR3 region is CASRRTGVEKLFF. The CDR3 DNA reads TGTGCCAGTAGACGGACAGGGGTGGAAAAACTGTTTTTT.

The chain is built from TRBV10-3 and TRBJ2-7; TRBD1 is a possible D gene (5 bases). Germline loops: CDR1 ENHRY, CDR2 SYGVKD. V lost 6 bases, J lost 4 bases, and 19 bases lay in between. The length of the CDR3 is 15 residues. This chain's CDR3 is CAISAPVQVKYEQYF. The CDR3 nucleotides are TGTGCCATCAGCGCACCGGTACAGGTGAAGTACGAGCAGTACTTC.

This CDR3 is CASSLEGAITDTQYF. The CDR3 region has the DNA TGTGCCAGCAGTTTAGAGGGGGCGATTACAGATACGCAGTATTTT. The chain is built from TRBV28 and TRBJ2-3; 7 nucleotides agree with TRBD1. This CDR3 has 15 residues. After removal of 2 bases from V and 3 bases from J, the junction contained 5 bases not matched to a gene. Germline loops: CDR1 MDHEN, CDR2 SYDVKM.

The V and J genes are TRBV19 and TRBJ2-2; D is unclear. The CDR3 runs 15 residues. Germline V CDR1 and CDR2: LNHDA, SQIVND (reference sequence). V was trimmed by 0 bases and J by 7 bases, leaving 12 bases between them. In DNA form, the CDR3 reads TGTGCCAGTAGTATAGACCCCGCGCTCCGCGGGGAGCTGTTTTTT. The encoded protein is CASSIDPALRGELFF.

This chain connects TRBV6-5 to TRBJ1-2; 7 bases fit TRBD1. This CDR3 has 15 residues. CDR1 and CDR2 (germline): MNHEY, SVGAGI. Trimming removed 6 bases from V and 0 bases from J; junction bases left unmatched: 7. CDR3 DNA sequence: TGTGCCAGCAGCGTCCCGGACAGGTCTAACTATGGCTACACCTTC. Its protein product is CASSVPDRSNYGYTF.

The chain combines TRBV6-5 with TRBJ1-2; TRBD1 is a possible D gene (6 bases). Germline V CDR1 and CDR2: MNHEY, SVGAGI. This CDR3 has 15 amino acids. V was shortened by 6 bases and J by 8 bases, with 22 bases between the two germline ends. The DNA for the CDR3 is TGTGCCAGCAGCGATAAAGGCAGGGGAATTTACGGCTACACCTTC. It translates to CASSDKGRGIYGYTF.

The chain has TRBV20-1 and TRBJ2-7, with 12 bases lining up with TRBD2. CDR1 and CDR2 from the germline V gene are DFQATT and SNEGSKA (reference sequence). The CDR3 is 13 residues long. The V gene end was trimmed by 3 bases and the J gene end by 7 bases; junction bases not matched to a gene: 4. The CDR3 coding sequence is TGCAGTGCTAGTCTAGCGGGGGGGCATGAGCAGTACTTC. It yields the protein CSASLAGGHEQYF.

The chain is built from TRBV6-6 and TRBJ1-1, with unresolved D. Germline V lookup: CDR1 MNHNY, CDR2 SVGAGI (reference sequence). V shed 3 bases and J shed 5 bases, with 10 bases lying between them. The CDR3 totals 13 residues. CDR3 sequence (DNA): TGTGCCAGCAGTTATGGGAGCGGAACTGAAGCTTTCTTT. Residues: CASSYGSGTEAFF.

The rearrangement uses TRBV2 and TRBJ1-1; D call uncertain. CDR1 and CDR2 from the germline V gene are SNHLY and FYNNEI. This CDR3 has 13 amino acids. V was trimmed by 3 bases and J by 5 bases, leaving 10 bases between them. The chain's CDR3 is CASSDGWRTEAFF. CDR3 coding DNA: TGTGCCAGCAGTGATGGATGGCGGACTGAAGCTTTCTTT.

The chain employs TRBV3-1 (or the pseudogene TRBV3-2) and TRBJ1-1; TRBD1 might be the D (6 bases). The CDR3 covers 14 residues. V lost 8 bases and J lost 4, with 17 bases in between. CDR1 LGHDT and CDR2 YNNKEL come from the germline V gene (reference sequence). The CDR3 DNA follows: TGTGCCAGCGCAGGCAGGGGTCAGGGCACTGAAGCTTTCTTT. It is translated as CASAGRGQGTEAFF.

This clone showed up just a few times. This chain links TRBV18 with TRBJ2-7; TRBD1 matches at 7 bases. This CDR3 contains 15 residues. J gave up 2 bases and V 4 bases, and 8 bases lay outside the gene matches. The germline CDR1 and CDR2 sequences are KGHSH and LQKENI. The CDR3 DNA follows: TGTGCCAGCTCACAGCAGACAGGGCCGCCCTACGAGCAGTACTTC. It specifies CASSQQTGPPYEQYF.

This chain connects TRBV2 to TRBJ2-2; tentative D call: TRBD2 (5 bases). This CDR3 region has 15 residues. V lost 7 bases to trimming and J lost 1 base, with 13 bases between them. The germline CDR1 and CDR2 sequences are SNHLY and FYNNEI. The CDR3 reads CASNGEGRNTGELFF. CDR3 nucleotides: TGTGCCAGCAATGGTGAGGGTAGGAACACCGGGGAGCTGTTTTTT.

The chain recombines TRBV6-5 with TRBJ2-5; the D gene is possibly TRBD2 (5 bases). V was pared by 6 bases and J by 5 bases, with 10 bases between. Per germline, CDR1 MNHEY and CDR2 SVGAGI. The CDR3 sequence is 12 residues long. CDR3 loop: CASSRGGETQYF. CDR3 nucleotide sequence: TGTGCCAGCAGCCGGGGTGGCGAGACCCAGTACTTC.

J is TRBJ2-7 and V is TRBV11-1; 7 bases match TRBD2. Germline V gene data show CDR1 as SGHAT and CDR2 as FQDESV (reference sequence). V dropped 5 bases and J dropped 3; count of bases not matched to a gene: 7. The CDR3 sequence is 14 residues long. CDR3 coding DNA: TGTGCCAGCAGCCCCCAGCGGGGTGGCTACGAGCAGTACTTC. This translates into CASSPQRGGYEQYF.

The chain employs TRBV29-1 and TRBJ2-1, with 7 bases identical to TRBD1. Germline loops: CDR1 SQVTM, CDR2 ANQGSEA. V trimming: 6 bases; J trimming: 8 bases; junction bases outside the gene matches: 7. The CDR3 has 12 amino acids. CDR3 sequence: CSVRQGGDEQFF. The CDR3 DNA reads TGCAGCGTGAGACAGGGTGGGGATGAGCAGTTCTTC.

This sequence joins TRBV18 and TRBJ1-6; D may be TRBD1 (6 bases). The CDR3 runs to 15 residues. Germline V gene data show CDR1 as KGHSH and CDR2 as LQKENI. Trimming removed 2 bases from V and 8 bases from J, with 13 bases in between. The CDR3: CASSPVSRGDSPLHF. Here the CDR3 DNA reads TGTGCCAGCTCACCAGTGAGCAGGGGAGATTCACCCCTCCACTTT.

V usage is TRBV2 and J usage is TRBJ2-7; TRBD2 matches 10 bases. J gave up 1 base and V 6 bases, and 6 bases lay outside the gene matches. Germline assignment: CDR1 SNHLY and CDR2 FYNNEI. The CDR3 spans 15 residues. This CDR3 is CASRAGTSASYEQYF. The CDR3 DNA reads TGTGCCAGCAGAGCCGGGACTAGCGCTTCCTACGAGCAGTACTTC.

The chain combines TRBV11-3 with TRBJ2-2; TRBD2 matches at 9 bases. Unmatched junction bases numbered 6, after V lost 1 base and J lost 6 bases. CDR3 length: 16 residues. Per the germline V gene, CDR1 is SGHNT and CDR2 is YENEEA. The CDR3 nucleotides are TGTGCCAGCAGCTTAGCCGGGACTAGCTCTCCCGGGGAGCTGTTTTTT. The encoded protein is CASSLAGTSSPGELFF.

This rearrangement joins TRBV6-5 to TRBJ2-2; TRBD2 aligns across 7 bases. The germline gives CDR1 MNHEY, CDR2 SVGAGI. After removal of 8 bases from V and 2 bases from J, the junction contained 8 bases not matched to a gene. The CDR3 totals 15 residues. Here the CDR3 DNA reads TGTGCCAGCTCGGTGGGGACTACTAACACCGGGGAGCTGTTTTTT. Translation: CASSVGTTNTGELFF.

J is TRBJ2-1 and V is TRBV4-2; D might be TRBD1 (5 bases). The CDR3 extends over 17 amino acids. The germline CDR1 and CDR2 sequences are LGHNA and YNFKEQ. V was shortened by 0 bases and J by 0 bases, with 12 bases between the two germline ends. The CDR3 DNA follows: TGTGCCAGCAGCCAAGATCCAGGAGACAGCTCCTACAATGAGCAGTTCTTC. Translating it yields CASSQDPGDSSYNEQFF.

This clone was seen more than once but under ten times. The chain uses TRBV14 and TRBJ2-7; 9 bases agree with TRBD1. CDR3 size: 16 residues. CDR1 and CDR2 (germline): SGHDN, FVKESK. The trim removed 4 bases at V and 3 bases at J, leaving 10 bases unmatched. The DNA of the CDR3 is TGTGCCAGCAGCCGGACCGGGACAGGGATATACTACGAGCAGTACTTC. Amino acids: CASSRTGTGIYYEQYF.

The chain links TRBV19 to TRBJ2-1; D is ambiguous. The CDR3 is 15 residues long. Germline CDR1 and CDR2: LNHDA and SQIVND (reference sequence). Trimming removed 5 bases at V and 1 base at J, with 12 bases between. The CDR3 here is CASSLEQNSYNEQFF. CDR3 DNA sequence: TGTGCCAGTAGTTTGGAACAGAATTCCTACAATGAGCAGTTCTTC.

The chain couples TRBV21-1 to TRBJ1-2; the table calls TRBD1, which could not be checked here. TRBV21-1 corresponds to a pseudogene. CDR3 length equals 18 residues. The chain's CDR3 is CASSNPDRQILPNYGYTF. The CDR3 DNA sequence: TGTGCCAGCAGCAACCCCGACAGGCAAATACTTCCTAACTATGGCTACACCTTC.

The chain uses TRBV18 and TRBJ2-1; TRBD2 agrees at 14 bases. CDR1 is KGHSH, CDR2 LQKENI, per germline. V lost 3 bases and J lost 1; bases outside the gene matches: 5. The CDR3 consists of 18 residues. CDR3 in amino acids: CASSPGTSGSGSYNEQFF. In DNA form, the CDR3 reads TGTGCCAGCTCACCCGGGACTAGCGGGAGTGGGTCCTACAATGAGCAGTTCTTC.

The gene calls are TRBV5-1 and TRBJ1-4; TRBD1 agrees at 8 bases. There are 16 residues in the CDR3. V lost 0 bases to trimming and J lost 8 bases; unmatched junction nucleotides: 9. CDR1 is SGHRS and CDR2 is YFSETQ in the germline V gene. CDR3 nucleotides: TGCGCCAGCAGCTTGGACGCGGACAGGGTTTGGGAAAAACTGTTTTTT. Amino acid sequence: CASSLDADRVWEKLFF. Filled out from reference TRBV5-1 and TRBJ1-4, the complete variable domain reads KAGVTQTPRYLIKTRGQQVTLSCSPISGHRSVSWYQQTPGQGLQFLFEYFSETQRNKGNFPGRFSGRQFSNSRSEMNVSTLELGDSALYLCASSLDADRVWEKLFFGSGTQLSVL.

This clone occurred a few times. The chain has TRBV5-8 and TRBJ2-5, with 8 positions matching TRBD1. After removal of 2 bases from V and 1 base from J, the junction contained 4 bases not matched to a gene. Germline CDR1 reads SGHTS; CDR2 reads YDEGEE. The CDR3 totals 15 residues. CDR3 loop: CASSFGQGFQETQYF. The CDR3 DNA follows: TGTGCCAGCAGCTTCGGACAGGGCTTCCAAGAGACCCAGTACTTC.

This chain links TRBV4-2 with TRBJ2-1; 11 bases match TRBD2. This CDR3 contains 13 residues. CDR1 and CDR2 from the germline V gene are LGHNA and YNFKEQ. The trim removed 4 bases at V and 8 bases at J, leaving 1 base unmatched. CDR3 protein: CASSPSGGYEQFF. DNA for the CDR3: TGTGCCAGCAGCCCTAGCGGGGGGTATGAGCAGTTCTTC.